A single sample is the source of the 27 T cell receptor beta chains below, sequenced in a study of CD8 T cells in Susac syndrome. RNA was extracted with the RNeasy kit, and a quantity of about 0.5 to 1 ug was reverse transcribed using random hexamers. From the immunoSEQ multiplex PCR reads, TCRdb called clonotypes with MiXCR, one entry per CDR3 protein. The table lists 95,000 to 150,000 distinct CDR3 sequences, about 95% of them singletons. Input material: CD8+ T cells from PBMCs. These receptor sequences come from a human donor with Susac syndrome.

This clonotype was seen only once. V usage is TRBV5-5 and J usage is TRBJ1-5; 8 bases line up with TRBD1. Germline values: CDR1 SGHKS, CDR2 YYEKEE (reference sequence). The CDR3 is made up of 14 amino acids. With 2 bases clipped from V and 5 bases from J, the junction kept 3 bases outside the gene matches. In DNA form, the CDR3 reads TGTGCCAGCAGCTTCGCGACAGGGGATCAGCCCCAGCATTTT. This translates into CASSFATGDQPQHF.

V and J are TRBV4-1 and TRBJ2-1; D is undetermined. The length of the CDR3 is 12 residues. Germline lookup yields CDR1 MGHRA and CDR2 YSYEKL. Deletions cut 3 bases from V and 5 bases from J, with 5 bases between. CDR3 DNA: TGCGCCAGCAGCCAGAGAGACAATGAGCAGTTCTTC. Encoded protein: CASSQRDNEQFF.

The chain employs TRBV27 and TRBJ2-7; 7 nucleotides align to TRBD1. V lost 10 bases and J lost 3; bases outside the gene matches: 3. The CDR3 is made up of 11 amino acids. Per the germline V gene, CDR1 is MNHEY and CDR2 is SMNVEV (reference sequence). The CDR3 nucleotides are TGTGCCACCCGACAGGGCTACGAGCAGTACTTC. This encodes CATRQGYEQYF.

The chain joins TRBV4-1 to TRBJ1-2, with 8 bases that match TRBD1. V lost 4 bases and J lost 13; bases outside the gene matches: 11. CDR1 and CDR2 from the germline V gene are MGHRA and YSYEKL. This CDR3 comprises 13 residues. The DNA for the CDR3 is TGCGCCAGCAGCCGGTCGGACAGGGAGGGATTCACCTTC. It specifies CASSRSDREGFTF.

The chain employs TRBV2 and TRBJ2-1; TRBD2 matches at 10 bases. This CDR3 has 15 residues. Germline V gene data show CDR1 as SNHLY and CDR2 as FYNNEI. Trimming removed 6 bases from V and 4 bases from J; junction bases left unmatched: 6. CDR3 sequence reads: CASRVAGGLYNEQFF. The CDR3 coding sequence is TGTGCCAGCAGGGTAGCGGGGGGCCTGTACAATGAGCAGTTCTTC.

This sequence joins TRBV29-1 and TRBJ2-2; possibly TRBD2 for D (5 bases). V was cut by 7 bases and J by 8 bases, with 8 bases left in between. CDR1 is SQVTM and CDR2 is ANQGSEA in the germline V gene. The CDR3 has 10 amino acids. The DNA for the CDR3 is TGCAGCGCAGAGGGAGGGGAGCTGTTTTTT. Its protein product is CSAEGGELFF.

This chain uses TRBV9 with TRBJ2-5, with 7 positions matching TRBD2. This CDR3 has 16 residues. V trimming: 0 bases; J trimming: 5 bases; junction bases outside the gene matches: 10. CDR1 and CDR2 from the germline V gene are SGDLS and YYNGEE. CDR3 in DNA: TGTGCCAGCAGCGTAGGGCAGAGAGCGGGGTGGGAGACCCAGTACTTC. It yields the protein CASSVGQRAGWETQYF.

This clonotype appeared a few times. CDR3 in amino acids: CSVTLRGLKVYEQYF. DNA for the CDR3: TGCAGCGTAACCTTGAGGGGGCTCAAAGTCTACGAGCAGTACTTC. The V gene is TRBV29-1, the J gene TRBJ2-7, with TRBD1 matching 7 bases. The CDR3 spans 15 residues. V gave up 6 bases and J gave up 3 bases; unmatched junction bases: 14. Germline CDR1 SQVTM, CDR2 ANQGSEA.

Here the CDR3 reads CSARDPLAGGPGTADTQYF. As DNA, the CDR3 is TGCAGTGCTAGGGACCCTCTAGCGGGGGGGCCCGGAACGGCAGATACGCAGTATTTT. The chain recombines TRBV20-1 with TRBJ2-3; 12 nucleotides align to TRBD2. Germline CDR1 and CDR2: DFQATT and SNEGSKA (reference sequence). The CDR3 covers 19 residues. The V segment lost 3 bases and the J segment 4 bases; nucleotides outside the gene matches: 17.

The chain's CDR3 is CASSPGTEETQYF. For the CDR3, the DNA is TGTGCCAGTAGTCCCGGGACAGAAGAGACCCAGTACTTC. The chain recombines TRBV19 with TRBJ2-5; 7 nucleotides line up with TRBD1. This CDR3 has 13 residues. V lost 5 bases and J lost 3; bases outside the gene matches: 3. Germline V gene lookup returns CDR1 LNHDA and CDR2 SQIVND (reference sequence).

The chain uses TRBV12-3 or TRBV12-4 and TRBJ2-1; no definite D call. Trimming stripped 1 base from V and 8 bases from J, with 9 bases between. The CDR3 sequence is 13 residues long. The CDR3 DNA follows: TGTGCCAGCAGTTTAGGGGTCGGCGATGAGCAGTTCTTC. This codes for CASSLGVGDEQFF.

A few counts support this clonotype. The J gene is TRBJ1-2, the V gene TRBV4-3, with TRBD1 matching over 7 bases. Germline V gene lookup returns CDR1 LGHNA and CDR2 YSLEER. With V trimmed by 0 bases and J by 8 bases, 9 bases remained unmatched. This CDR3 comprises 15 residues. CDR3 amino acids: CASSQDEGADLGYTF. The DNA for the CDR3 is TGCGCCAGCAGCCAAGATGAGGGGGCGGATCTGGGCTACACCTTC.

The chain couples TRBV28 to TRBJ2-7; 8 positions agree with TRBD2. CDR3 size: 14 residues. V lost 3 bases and J lost 0; bases outside the gene matches: 1. Per germline, CDR1 MDHEN and CDR2 SYDVKM. In DNA form, the CDR3 reads TGTGCCAGCAGTTTGCGGGGGGTCTCCTACGAGCAGTACTTC. This translates into CASSLRGVSYEQYF.

This chain joins TRBV27 and TRBJ2-3, with a possible D match to TRBD1 (6 bases). There are 16 residues in the CDR3. Germline loops: CDR1 MNHEY, CDR2 SMNVEV (reference sequence). The V and J ends lost 4 bases and 0 bases respectively, with 14 bases between them. CDR3 sequence: CASSWFGGLSTDTQYF. The CDR3 DNA reads TGTGCCAGCAGTTGGTTTGGGGGCCTCAGCACAGATACGCAGTATTTT.

This clonotype showed up just a few times. This chain joins TRBV29-1 and TRBJ2-5, with TRBD2 matching 11 bases. The germline CDR1 and CDR2 sequences are SQVTM and ANQGSEA. Trimming took 6 bases from V and 1 from J; bases not matched to a gene: 1. This CDR3 has 13 amino acids. The CDR3 DNA sequence: TGCAGCGTCCTAGCGGGGGGCCAAGAGACCCAGTACTTC. Protein sequence: CSVLAGGQETQYF.

The V and J genes are TRBV7-9 and TRBJ1-5, with 8 bases aligning to TRBD1. Germline V CDR1 and CDR2: SEHNR, FQNEAQ (reference sequence). The trim removed 4 bases at V and 7 bases at J, leaving 9 bases unmatched. The CDR3 is 15 amino acids. CDR3 in amino acids: CASSSSDRAGQPQHF. CDR3 coding DNA: TGTGCCAGCAGCTCCTCGGACAGGGCCGGCCAGCCCCAGCATTTT.

This chain joins TRBV29-1 and TRBJ2-3; 7 bases map to TRBD2. Germline CDR1 is SQVTM and CDR2 is ANQGSEA. The CDR3 sequence is 16 residues long. Losses at the gene ends were 5 bases for V and 9 bases for J; bases not matched to a gene: 20. CDR3 sequence reads: CSVHFVSGPSIATQYF. The CDR3 DNA sequence: TGCAGCGTTCACTTCGTTAGCGGGCCCTCCATAGCGACGCAGTATTTT.

The chain combines TRBV7-9 with TRBJ2-2; perhaps TRBD2 as D (6 bases). From germline, CDR1 is SEHNR and CDR2 FQNEAQ (reference sequence). V lost 4 bases to trimming and J lost 3 bases, with 12 bases between them. The CDR3 runs 15 residues. CDR3 amino acids: CASSSLDYHTGELFF. In nucleotides, the CDR3 is TGTGCCAGCAGCTCCTTGGACTACCACACCGGGGAGCTGTTTTTT.

This chain connects TRBV29-1 to TRBJ1-2; a possible D gene is TRBD1 (5 bases). The V gene's germline CDR1 is SQVTM and CDR2 ANQGSEA. The CDR3 loop spans 12 amino acids. Trimming pared 1 base from V and 4 bases from J, leaving 7 bases between. The CDR3: CSVEVTGYGYTF. CDR3 in DNA: TGCAGCGTTGAAGTTACAGGCTATGGCTACACCTTC. The full variable domain, its missing parts supplied by reference TRBV29-1 and TRBJ1-2, is SAVISQKPSRDICQRGTSLTIQCQVDSQVTMMFWYRQQPGQSLTLIATANQGSEATYESGFVIDKFPISRPNLTFSTLTVSNMSPEDSSIYLCSVEVTGYGYTFGSGTRLTVV.

J is TRBJ2-1 and V is TRBV19, with D unresolved. The CDR3 is 15 amino acids. Trimming removed 7 bases at V and 0 bases at J, with 13 bases between. Germline CDR1 and CDR2: LNHDA and SQIVND (reference sequence). The CDR3 reads CASTTGPSSYNEQFF. The DNA of the CDR3 is TGTGCCAGTACCACGGGTCCGAGCTCCTACAATGAGCAGTTCTTC.

This chain links TRBV4-1 with TRBJ2-1; a possible D gene is TRBD2 (7 bases). The CDR3 consists of 17 residues. The V end was cut by 3 bases, the J end by 4 bases, with 19 bases between. Germline V lookup: CDR1 MGHRA, CDR2 YSYEKL. The CDR3 is CASSQSPIGGLYNEQFF. CDR3 sequence (DNA): TGCGCCAGCAGCCAGTCCCCTATCGGGGGGCTTTACAATGAGCAGTTCTTC.

This clonotype was counted once. The chain links TRBV9 to TRBJ2-3; 11 bases align to TRBD2. Germline values: CDR1 SGDLS, CDR2 YYNGEE. V gave up 3 bases and J gave up 5 bases; unmatched junction bases: 5. CDR3 length: 15 residues. CDR3 DNA sequence: TGTGCCAGCAGCGGATTAGCGGGGGGGCTAGATACGCAGTATTTT. Protein: CASSGLAGGLDTQYF.

Here the CDR3 DNA reads TGCAGTGCTAGAACTACAGGCAGCGCCTCCTACGAGCAGTACTTC. It codes for CSARTTGSASYEQYF. The rearrangement joins TRBV20-1 to TRBJ2-7, with D tentatively TRBD1 (5 bases). Germline V gene lookup returns CDR1 DFQATT and CDR2 SNEGSKA (reference sequence). The germline V and J ends were trimmed by 2 bases and 0 bases, with 14 bases remaining between them. There are 15 residues in the CDR3.

V usage is TRBV5-1 and J usage is TRBJ1-6, with TRBD1 as a possible D gene (5 bases). V was trimmed by 0 bases and J by 7 bases, leaving 14 bases between them. Germline assignment: CDR1 SGHRS and CDR2 YFSETQ. The CDR3 spans 16 residues. The DNA for the CDR3 is TGCGCCAGCAGCTTGGACCGGGGGATTGGGAATTCACCCCTCCACTTT. The encoded protein is CASSLDRGIGNSPLHF. Complete variable domain (other parts from reference TRBV5-1 and TRBJ1-6): KAGVTQTPRYLIKTRGQQVTLSCSPISGHRSVSWYQQTPGQGLQFLFEYFSETQRNKGNFPGRFSGRQFSNSRSEMNVSTLELGDSALYLCASSLDRGIGNSPLHFGNGTRLTVT.

This clonotype was seen just once. V usage is TRBV6-1 and J usage is TRBJ2-1; no reliable D call. CDR1 is MNHNS and CDR2 is SASEGT in the germline V gene. V gave up 4 bases and J gave up 6 bases, with 16 bases separating them. The CDR3 extends over 15 amino acids. The CDR3 sequence: CASSVSFGTANEQFF. CDR3 DNA sequence: TGTGCCAGCAGTGTCTCTTTTGGTACGGCCAATGAGCAGTTCTTC.

The chain joins TRBV4-2 to TRBJ1-1, with D perhaps TRBD1 (5 bases). Germline CDR1 LGHNA, CDR2 YNFKEQ. V gave up 4 bases and J gave up 2 bases, with 11 bases separating them. The CDR3 sequence is 14 residues long. CDR3 loop: CASSLQGGNTEAFF. Written as DNA, the CDR3 is TGTGCCAGCAGCCTCCAGGGTGGAAACACTGAAGCTTTCTTT.

The CDR3 sequence: CAYQDGSSYEQYF. As DNA, the CDR3 is TGTGCCTACCAGGACGGCAGCTCCTACGAGCAGTACTTC. The gene calls are TRBV6-1 and TRBJ2-7, with no clear D. Trimming removed 11 bases at V and 0 bases at J, with 14 bases between. CDR1 MNHNS and CDR2 SASEGT come from the germline V gene. The CDR3 runs 13 residues.